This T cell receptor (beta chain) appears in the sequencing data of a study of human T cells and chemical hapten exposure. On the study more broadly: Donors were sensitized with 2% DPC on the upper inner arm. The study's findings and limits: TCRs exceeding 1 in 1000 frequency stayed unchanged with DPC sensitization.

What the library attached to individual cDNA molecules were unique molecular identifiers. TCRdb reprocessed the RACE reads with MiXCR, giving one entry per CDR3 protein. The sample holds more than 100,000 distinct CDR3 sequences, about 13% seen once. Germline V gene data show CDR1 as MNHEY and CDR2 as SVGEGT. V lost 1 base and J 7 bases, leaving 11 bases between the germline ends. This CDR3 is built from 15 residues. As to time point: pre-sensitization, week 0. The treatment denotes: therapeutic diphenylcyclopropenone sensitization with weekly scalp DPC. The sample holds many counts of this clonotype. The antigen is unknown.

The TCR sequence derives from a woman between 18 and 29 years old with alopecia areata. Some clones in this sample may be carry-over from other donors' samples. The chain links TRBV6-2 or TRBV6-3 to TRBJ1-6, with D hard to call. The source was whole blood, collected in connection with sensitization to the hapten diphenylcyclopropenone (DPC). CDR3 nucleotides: TGTGCCAGCAGTTACTACGGACGTAGGAATTCACCCCTCCACTTT. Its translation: CASSYYGRRNSPLHF.